This entry is about one TCR beta chain. This entry belongs to a study of blood T cell repertoires in COVID-19. Across 24 US areas, participants ranged in age from about 18 to 90 years. Repertoires were generated with immunoSEQ multiplex PCR, while TCRdb's copy carries only in-frame clones and drops some. This table has a few hundred thousand clones, just over 90% appearing once. This CDR3 contains 14 residues. The V end was cut by 2 bases, the J end by 3 bases, with 10 bases between. Germline V gene sequence: CDR1 KGHSH, CDR2 LQKENI. J is TRBJ1-2 and V is TRBV18; tentatively, D is TRBD1 (5 bases). This clonotype was sampled from a woman aged 35 to 49 who had been exposed to COVID-19. The sample was PBMCs or T cells enriched from blood (not recorded which). The CDR3 loop reads CASSPGAKDYGYTF. The DNA of the CDR3 is TGTGCCAGCTCACCAGGGGCTAAGGACTATGGCTACACCTTC.